The source of this T cell receptor (beta chain) is a study of control samples from healthy donors and cancer patients. TCRdb's table, derived via immunoSEQ multiplex PCR, lists solely in-frame clones and lacks some. The data show 90,000 to 150,000 clones, about 89% seen once. The CDR3 sequence is 15 residues long. J gave up 6 bases and V 2 bases, and 6 bases lay outside the gene matches. The germline V gene has CDR1 SGHTA and CDR2 FQGNSA. Sequenced input: blood. V and J are TRBV7-2 and TRBJ1-5, with 8 bases fitting TRBD1. The sequence came from a man aged 50 to 59 in good health. The CDR3 sequence is CASSLRRQGPQPQHF. The CDR3 bases are TGTGCCAGCAGCTTACGTAGACAGGGGCCTCAGCCCCAGCATTTT.